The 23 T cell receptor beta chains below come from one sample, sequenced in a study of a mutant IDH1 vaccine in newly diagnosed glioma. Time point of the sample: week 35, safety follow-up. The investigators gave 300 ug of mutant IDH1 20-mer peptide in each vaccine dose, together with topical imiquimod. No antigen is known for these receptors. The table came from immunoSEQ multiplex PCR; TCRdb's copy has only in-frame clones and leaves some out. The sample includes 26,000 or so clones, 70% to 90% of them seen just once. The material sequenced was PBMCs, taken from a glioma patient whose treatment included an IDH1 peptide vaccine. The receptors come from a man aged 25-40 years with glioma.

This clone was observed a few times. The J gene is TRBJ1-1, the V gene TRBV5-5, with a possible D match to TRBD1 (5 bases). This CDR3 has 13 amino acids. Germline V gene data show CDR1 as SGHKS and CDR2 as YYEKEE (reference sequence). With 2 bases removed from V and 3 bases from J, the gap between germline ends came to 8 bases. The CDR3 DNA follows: TGTGCCAGCAGCTTAAGGGGTGACACTGAAGCTTTCTTT. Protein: CASSLRGDTEAFF.

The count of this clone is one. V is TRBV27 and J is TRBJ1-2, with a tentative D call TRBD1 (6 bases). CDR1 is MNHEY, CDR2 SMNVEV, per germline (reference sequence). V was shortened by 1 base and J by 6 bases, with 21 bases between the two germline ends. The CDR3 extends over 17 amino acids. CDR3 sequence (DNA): TGTGCCAGCAGTTTATACGGGGCGGGGGCCCCATGGGATGGCTACACCTTC. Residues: CASSLYGAGAPWDGYTF.

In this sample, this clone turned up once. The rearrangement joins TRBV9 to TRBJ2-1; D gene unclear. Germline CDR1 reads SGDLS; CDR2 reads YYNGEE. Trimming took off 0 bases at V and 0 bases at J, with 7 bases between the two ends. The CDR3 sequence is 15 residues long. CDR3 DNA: TGTGCCAGCAGCGTAGGGCCGAGCTCCTACAATGAGCAGTTCTTC. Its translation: CASSVGPSSYNEQFF.

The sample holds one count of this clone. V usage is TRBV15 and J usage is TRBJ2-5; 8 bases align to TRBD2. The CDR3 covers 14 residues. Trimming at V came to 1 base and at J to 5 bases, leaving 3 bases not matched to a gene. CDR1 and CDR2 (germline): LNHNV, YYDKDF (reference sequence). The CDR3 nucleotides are TGTGCCACCAGCAGAGGTTCGGGGGGGGAGACCCAGTACTTC. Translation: CATSRGSGGETQYF. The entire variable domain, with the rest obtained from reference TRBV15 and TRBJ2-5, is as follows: DAMVIQNPRYQVTQFGKPVTLSCSQTLNHNVMYWYQQKSSQAPKLLFHYYDKDFNNEADTPDNFQSRRPNTSFCFLDIRSPGLGDTAMYLCATSRGSGGETQYFGPGTRLLVL.

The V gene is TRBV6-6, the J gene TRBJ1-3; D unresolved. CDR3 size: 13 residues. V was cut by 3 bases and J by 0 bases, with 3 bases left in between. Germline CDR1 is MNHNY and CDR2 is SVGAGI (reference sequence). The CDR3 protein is CASSYSSGNTIYF. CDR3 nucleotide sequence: TGTGCCAGCAGTTATTCCTCTGGAAACACCATATATTTT.

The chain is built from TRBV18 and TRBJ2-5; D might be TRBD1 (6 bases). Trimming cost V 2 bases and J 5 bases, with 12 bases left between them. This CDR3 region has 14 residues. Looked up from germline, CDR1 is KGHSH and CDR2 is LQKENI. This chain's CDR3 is CASSPVSRGETQYF. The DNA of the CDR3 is TGTGCCAGCTCACCAGTAAGCAGGGGTGAGACCCAGTACTTC.

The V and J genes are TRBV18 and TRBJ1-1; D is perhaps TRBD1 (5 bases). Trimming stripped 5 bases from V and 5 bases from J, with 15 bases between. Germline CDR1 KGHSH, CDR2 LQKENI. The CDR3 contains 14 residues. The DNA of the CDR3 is TGTGCCAGCTCAGAGGAGGCAGGGCTAACTGAAGCTTTCTTT. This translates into CASSEEAGLTEAFF. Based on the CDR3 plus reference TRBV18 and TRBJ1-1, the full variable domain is NAGVMQNPRHLVRRRGQEARLRCSPMKGHSHVYWYRQLPEEGLKFMVYLQKENIIDESGMPKERFSAEFPKEGPSILRIQQVVRGDSAAYFCASSEEAGLTEAFFGQGTRLTVV.

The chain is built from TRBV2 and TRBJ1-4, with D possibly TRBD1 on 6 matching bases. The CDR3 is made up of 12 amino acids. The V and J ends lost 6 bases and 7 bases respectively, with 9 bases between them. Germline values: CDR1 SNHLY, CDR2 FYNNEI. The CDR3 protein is CASRKDSEKLFF. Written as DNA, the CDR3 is TGTGCCAGCAGGAAGGACAGTGAAAAACTGTTTTTT.

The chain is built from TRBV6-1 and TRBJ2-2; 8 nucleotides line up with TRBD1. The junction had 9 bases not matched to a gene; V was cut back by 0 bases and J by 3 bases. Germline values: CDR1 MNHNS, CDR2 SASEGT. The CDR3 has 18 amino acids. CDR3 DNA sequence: TGTGCCAGCAGTGAAGCCCCCCCGGCAGGGGGCGACACCGGGGAGCTGTTTTTT. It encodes CASSEAPPAGGDTGELFF.

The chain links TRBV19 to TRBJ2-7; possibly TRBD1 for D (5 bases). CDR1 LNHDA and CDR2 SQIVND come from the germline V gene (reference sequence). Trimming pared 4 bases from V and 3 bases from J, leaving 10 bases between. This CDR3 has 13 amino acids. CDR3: CASSNRNYYEQYF. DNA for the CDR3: TGTGCCAGTAGTAACAGGAATTACTACGAGCAGTACTTC.

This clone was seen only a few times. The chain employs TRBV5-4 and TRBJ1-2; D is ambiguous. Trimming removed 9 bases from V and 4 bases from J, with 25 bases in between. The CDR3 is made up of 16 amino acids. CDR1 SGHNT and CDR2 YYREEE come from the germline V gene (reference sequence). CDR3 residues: CAISRDKPDLGYGYTF. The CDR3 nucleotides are TGTGCCATCTCGCGGGATAAGCCTGACTTGGGCTATGGCTACACCTTC.

CDR3 DNA sequence: TGTGCCAGTTCAGGGACAGGGCTAAACACTGAAGCTTTCTTT. Its protein is CASSGTGLNTEAFF. The V call is TRBV2, the J call TRBJ1-1, with TRBD1 matching over 9 bases. This CDR3 comprises 14 residues. In germline, CDR1 is SNHLY, CDR2 FYNNEI. V lost 9 bases to trimming and J lost 2 bases; unmatched junction nucleotides: 7.

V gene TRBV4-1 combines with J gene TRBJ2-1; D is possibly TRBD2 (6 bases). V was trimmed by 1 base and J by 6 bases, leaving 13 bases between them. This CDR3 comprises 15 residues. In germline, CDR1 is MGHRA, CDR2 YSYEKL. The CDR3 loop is CASSQAGSGSNEQFF. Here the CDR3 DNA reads TGCGCCAGCAGCCAAGCCGGATCCGGGAGCAATGAGCAGTTCTTC.

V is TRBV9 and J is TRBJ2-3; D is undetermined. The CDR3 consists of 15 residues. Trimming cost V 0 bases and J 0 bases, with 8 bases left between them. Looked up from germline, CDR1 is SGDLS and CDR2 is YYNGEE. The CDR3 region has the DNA TGTGCCAGCAGCGTAGCCCCGGGTAGCACAGATACGCAGTATTTT. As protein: CASSVAPGSTDTQYF.

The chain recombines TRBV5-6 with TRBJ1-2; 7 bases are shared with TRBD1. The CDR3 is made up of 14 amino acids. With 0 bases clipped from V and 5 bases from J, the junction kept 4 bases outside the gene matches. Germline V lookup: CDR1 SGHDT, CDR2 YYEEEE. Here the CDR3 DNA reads TGTGCCAGCAGCTTGGGACAGGGTGTATATGGCTACACCTTC. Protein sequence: CASSLGQGVYGYTF.

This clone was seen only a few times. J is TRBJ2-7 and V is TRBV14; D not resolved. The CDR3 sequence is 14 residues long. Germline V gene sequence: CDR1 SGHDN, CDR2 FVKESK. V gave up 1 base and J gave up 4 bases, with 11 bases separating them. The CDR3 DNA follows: TGTGCCAGCAGCCAAGGGTTACCCCTATACGAGCAGTACTTC. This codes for CASSQGLPLYEQYF.

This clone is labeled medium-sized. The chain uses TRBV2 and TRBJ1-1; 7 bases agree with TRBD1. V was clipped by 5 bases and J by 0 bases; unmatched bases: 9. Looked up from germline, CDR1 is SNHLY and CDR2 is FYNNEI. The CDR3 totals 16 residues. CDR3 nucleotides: TGTGCCAGCAGTAGGGACAGTCGAGCTATGAACACTGAAGCTTTCTTT. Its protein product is CASSRDSRAMNTEAFF.

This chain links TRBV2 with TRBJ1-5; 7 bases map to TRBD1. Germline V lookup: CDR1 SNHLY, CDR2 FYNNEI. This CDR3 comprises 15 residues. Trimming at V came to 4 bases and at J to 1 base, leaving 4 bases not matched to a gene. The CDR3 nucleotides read TGTGCCAGCAGTGTTCAGGGGGAAAGCAATCAGCCCCAGCATTTT. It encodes CASSVQGESNQPQHF.

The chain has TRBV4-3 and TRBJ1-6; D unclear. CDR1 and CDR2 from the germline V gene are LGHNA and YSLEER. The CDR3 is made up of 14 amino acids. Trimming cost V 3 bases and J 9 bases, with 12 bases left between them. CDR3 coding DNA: TGCGCCAGCAGCCAGGGCCCACGAGGTTCACCCCTCCACTTT. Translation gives CASSQGPRGSPLHF.

CDR3 DNA: TGTGCCATCAGTGCAGGGTCAGGTGCTAGTGAGAGGGGGAATGAGCAGTTCTTC. Translation gives CAISAGSGASERGNEQFF. The chain has TRBV10-3 and TRBJ2-1, with D possibly being TRBD1 (6 bases). CDR1 and CDR2 (germline): ENHRY, SYGVKD. Deletions cut 4 bases from V and 7 bases from J, with 26 bases between. The CDR3 is 18 residues long.

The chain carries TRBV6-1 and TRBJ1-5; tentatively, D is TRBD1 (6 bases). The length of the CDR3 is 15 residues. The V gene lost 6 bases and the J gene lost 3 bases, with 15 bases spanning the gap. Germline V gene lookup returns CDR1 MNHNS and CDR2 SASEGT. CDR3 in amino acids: CASRPARGVNQPQHF. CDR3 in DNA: TGTGCCAGCAGACCGGCCAGGGGAGTCAATCAGCCCCAGCATTTT.

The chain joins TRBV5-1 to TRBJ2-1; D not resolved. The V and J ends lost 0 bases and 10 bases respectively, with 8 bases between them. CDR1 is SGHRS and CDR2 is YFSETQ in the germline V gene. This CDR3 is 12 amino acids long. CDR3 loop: CASSLEVGEQFF. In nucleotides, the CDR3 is TGCGCCAGCAGCTTGGAAGTTGGGGAGCAGTTCTTC.

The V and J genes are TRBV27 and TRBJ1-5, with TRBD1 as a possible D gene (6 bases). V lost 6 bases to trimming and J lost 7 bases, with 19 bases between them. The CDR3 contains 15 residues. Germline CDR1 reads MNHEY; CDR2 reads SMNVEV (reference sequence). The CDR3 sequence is CASSLGGAGGQPQHF. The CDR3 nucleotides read TGTGCCAGCAGCCTAGGGGGGGCCGGGGGGCAGCCCCAGCATTTT.